These T cell receptor beta chains were read from a single sample in a study of blood T cells in healthy people across ages. One entry per CDR3 protein, called by TCRdb with MiXCR from the 5' RACE reads. Of about 1.8 million distinct CDR3 sequences detected, roughly 50% appear once; the ten largest clones hold about 2.1%. The sample taken for sequencing was blood. These receptors were taken from a middle-aged woman in good health. Both conserved end residues are trimmed from each CDR3. D genes are given only for firm matches.

d_call: NA; v_call: TRBV15; j_call: TRBJ1-2; cdr3_aa: ATSREEGLGYT
d_call: TRBD2; v_call: TRBV3-1; j_call: TRBJ2-5; cdr3_aa: ASSPRAGAEETQY
d_call: NA; v_call: TRBV5-1; j_call: TRBJ2-5; cdr3_aa: ASSLDGGGEETQY
d_call: TRBD2; v_call: TRBV20-1; j_call: TRBJ2-5; cdr3_aa: SAHPSLGRGGLETQY
d_call: NA; v_call: TRBV6-1; j_call: TRBJ1-2; cdr3_aa: ASSGPTAGNYGYT
d_call: TRBD2; v_call: TRBV11-2; j_call: TRBJ2-3; cdr3_aa: ASSLGTSGVSTDTQY
d_call: TRBD2; v_call: TRBV4-1; j_call: TRBJ2-7; cdr3_aa: ASSQEPGGELYEQY
d_call: NA; v_call: TRBV10-3; j_call: TRBJ2-3; cdr3_aa: AISQGLAGDTQY
d_call: NA; v_call: TRBV7-2; j_call: TRBJ2-1; cdr3_aa: ASRRAGVNEQF
d_call: NA; v_call: TRBV12-3/TRBV12-4; j_call: TRBJ1-6; cdr3_aa: ASSLEIGQPINSPLH
d_call: TRBD1; v_call: TRBV7-9; j_call: TRBJ2-1; cdr3_aa: ASSSRTGGYNEQF
d_call: NA; v_call: TRBV28; j_call: TRBJ2-7; cdr3_aa: ASSLGSVGYEQY
d_call: TRBD1; v_call: TRBV7-9; j_call: TRBJ1-4; cdr3_aa: ASSPRTGLTNEKLF
d_call: NA; v_call: TRBV5-1; j_call: TRBJ2-7; cdr3_aa: ASSLHSSRGKPYEQY
d_call: TRBD2; v_call: TRBV25-1; j_call: TRBJ2-7; cdr3_aa: ASSDLTSGLPYEQY
d_call: NA; v_call: TRBV6-5; j_call: TRBJ2-6; cdr3_aa: ASSYYRSVGANVLT